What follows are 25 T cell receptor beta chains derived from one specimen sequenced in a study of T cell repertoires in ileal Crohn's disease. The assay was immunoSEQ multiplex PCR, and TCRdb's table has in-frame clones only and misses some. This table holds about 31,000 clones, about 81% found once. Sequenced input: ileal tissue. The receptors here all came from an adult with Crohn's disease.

CDR3 residues: CASSEYRPYEQYF. In nucleotides, the CDR3 is TGTGCCAGCAGTGAGTACAGGCCCTACGAGCAGTACTTC. This chain uses TRBV2 with TRBJ2-7; tentative D call: TRBD1 (5 bases). Trimming took off 3 bases at V and 2 bases at J, with 8 bases between the two ends. Germline V lookup: CDR1 SNHLY, CDR2 FYNNEI. The CDR3 consists of 13 residues.

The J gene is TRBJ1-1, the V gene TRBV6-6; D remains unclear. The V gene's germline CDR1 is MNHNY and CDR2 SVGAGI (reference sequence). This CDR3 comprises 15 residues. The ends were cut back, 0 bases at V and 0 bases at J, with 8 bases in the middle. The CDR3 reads CASSYSQSMNTEAFF. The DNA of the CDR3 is TGTGCCAGCAGTTACTCCCAGTCCATGAACACTGAAGCTTTCTTT.

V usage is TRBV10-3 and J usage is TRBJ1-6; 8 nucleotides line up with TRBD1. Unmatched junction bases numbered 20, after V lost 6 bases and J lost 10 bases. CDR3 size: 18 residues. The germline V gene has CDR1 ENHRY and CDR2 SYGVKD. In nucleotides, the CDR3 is TGTGCCATCAGCCCAATGGGACAGGCCACGCCAGGACAGTCACCCCTCCACTTT. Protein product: CAISPMGQATPGQSPLHF.

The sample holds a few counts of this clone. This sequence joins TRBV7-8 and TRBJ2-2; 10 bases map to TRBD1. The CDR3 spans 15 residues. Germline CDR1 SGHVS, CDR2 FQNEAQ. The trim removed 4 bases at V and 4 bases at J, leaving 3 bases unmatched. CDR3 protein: CASSSWTGGTGELFF. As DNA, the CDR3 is TGTGCCAGCAGCTCATGGACAGGGGGCACCGGGGAGCTGTTTTTT.

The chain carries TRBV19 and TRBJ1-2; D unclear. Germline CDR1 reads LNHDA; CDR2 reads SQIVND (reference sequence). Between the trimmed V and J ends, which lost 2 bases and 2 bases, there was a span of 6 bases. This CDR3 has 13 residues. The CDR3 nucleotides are TGTGCCAGTAGTATATTGGCCAACTATGGCTACACCTTC. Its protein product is CASSILANYGYTF.

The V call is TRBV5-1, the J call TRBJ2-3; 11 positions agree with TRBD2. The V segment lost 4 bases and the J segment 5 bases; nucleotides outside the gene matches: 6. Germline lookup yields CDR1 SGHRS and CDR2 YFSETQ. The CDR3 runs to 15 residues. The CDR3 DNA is TGCGCCAGCAGCCTTAGCGGGGGGGCCGGAGATACGCAGTATTTT. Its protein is CASSLSGGAGDTQYF.

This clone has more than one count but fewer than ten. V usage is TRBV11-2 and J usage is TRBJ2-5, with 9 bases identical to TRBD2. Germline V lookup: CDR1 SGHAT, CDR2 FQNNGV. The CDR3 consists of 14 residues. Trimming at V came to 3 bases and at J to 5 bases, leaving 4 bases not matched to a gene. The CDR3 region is CASSLAGGSETQYF. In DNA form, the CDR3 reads TGTGCCAGCAGCTTGGCGGGGGGGTCGGAGACCCAGTACTTC.

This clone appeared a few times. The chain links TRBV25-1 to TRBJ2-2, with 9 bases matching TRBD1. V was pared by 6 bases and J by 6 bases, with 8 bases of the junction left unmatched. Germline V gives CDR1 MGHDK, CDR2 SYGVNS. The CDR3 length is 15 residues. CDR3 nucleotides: TGTGCCAGCAGGCCCCGGGACAGGGTTGCCGGGGAGCTGTTTTTT. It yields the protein CASRPRDRVAGELFF.

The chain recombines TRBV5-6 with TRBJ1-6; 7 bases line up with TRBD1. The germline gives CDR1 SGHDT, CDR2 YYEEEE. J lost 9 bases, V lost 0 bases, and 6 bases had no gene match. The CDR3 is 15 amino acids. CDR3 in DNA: TGTGCCAGCAGCTTGGAACAGGGGTTTGCTTCACCCCTCCACTTT. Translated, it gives CASSLEQGFASPLHF.

In nucleotides, the CDR3 is TGCGCCAGCAGAGTTGACAGGGAGCGTACTGAAGCTTTCTTT. Translating it yields CASRVDRERTEAFF. This rearrangement joins TRBV5-1 to TRBJ1-1; 7 bases match TRBD1. This CDR3 is built from 14 residues. The V segment lost 5 bases and the J segment 5 bases; nucleotides outside the gene matches: 9. Germline assignment: CDR1 SGHRS and CDR2 YFSETQ.

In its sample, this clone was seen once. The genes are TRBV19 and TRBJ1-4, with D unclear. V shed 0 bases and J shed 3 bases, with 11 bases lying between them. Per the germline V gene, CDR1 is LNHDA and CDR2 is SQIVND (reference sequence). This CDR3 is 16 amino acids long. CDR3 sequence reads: CASSIDDGRANEKLFF. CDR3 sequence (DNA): TGTGCCAGTAGTATAGATGACGGGAGGGCTAATGAAAAACTGTTTTTT.

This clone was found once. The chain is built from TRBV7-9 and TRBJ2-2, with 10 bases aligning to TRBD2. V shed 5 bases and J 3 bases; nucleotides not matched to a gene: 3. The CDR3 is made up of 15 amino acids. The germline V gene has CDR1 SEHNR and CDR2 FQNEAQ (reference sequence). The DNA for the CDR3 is TGTGCCAGCAGCCCACTAGCGGGACACACCGGGGAGCTGTTTTTT. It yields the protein CASSPLAGHTGELFF. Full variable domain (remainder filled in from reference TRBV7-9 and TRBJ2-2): DTGVSQNPRHKITKRGQNVTFRCDPISEHNRLYWYRQTLGQGPEFLTYFQNEAQLEKSRLLSDRFSAERPKGSFSTLEIQRTEQGDSAMYLCASSPLAGHTGELFFGEGSRLTVL.

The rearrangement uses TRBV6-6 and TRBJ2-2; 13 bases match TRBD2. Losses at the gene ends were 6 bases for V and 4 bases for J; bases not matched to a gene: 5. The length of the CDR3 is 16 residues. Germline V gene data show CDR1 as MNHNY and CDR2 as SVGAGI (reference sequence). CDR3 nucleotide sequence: TGTGCCAGCAGACTAGCGGGGGGGTTATCCACCGGGGAGCTGTTTTTT. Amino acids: CASRLAGGLSTGELFF.

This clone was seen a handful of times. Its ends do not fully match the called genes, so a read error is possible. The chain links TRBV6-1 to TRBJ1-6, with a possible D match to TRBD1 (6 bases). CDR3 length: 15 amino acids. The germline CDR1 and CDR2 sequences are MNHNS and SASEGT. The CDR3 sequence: CASSFQGPYDSPLHF. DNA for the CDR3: TGTGCCAGCAGCTTCCAGGGGCCCTATGATTCACCCCTCCACTTT.

The CDR3 region has the DNA TGTGCCAGCGGAAGCCCGTCAGGGAGGTACGATGGCTACACCTTC. Translation: CASGSPSGRYDGYTF. V and J are TRBV27 and TRBJ1-2, with D possibly being TRBD1 (5 bases). The CDR3 runs to 15 residues. V was cut by 8 bases and J by 6 bases, with 22 bases left in between. Germline-derived CDR1 and CDR2 are MNHEY and SMNVEV (reference sequence).

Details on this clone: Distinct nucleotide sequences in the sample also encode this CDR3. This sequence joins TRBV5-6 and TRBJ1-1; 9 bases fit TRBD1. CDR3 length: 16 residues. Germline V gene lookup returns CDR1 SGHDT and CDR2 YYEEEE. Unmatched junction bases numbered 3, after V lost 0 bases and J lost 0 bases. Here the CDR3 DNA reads TGTGCCAGCAGCTTGGGGGACAGGGATTTGAACACTGAAGCTTTCTTT. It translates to CASSLGDRDLNTEAFF.

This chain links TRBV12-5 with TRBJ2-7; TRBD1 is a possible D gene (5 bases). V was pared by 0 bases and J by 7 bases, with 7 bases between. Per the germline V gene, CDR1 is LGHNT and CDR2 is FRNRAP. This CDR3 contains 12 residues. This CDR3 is CASGLVKGEQYF. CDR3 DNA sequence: TGTGCTAGTGGTTTGGTAAAGGGGGAGCAGTACTTC.

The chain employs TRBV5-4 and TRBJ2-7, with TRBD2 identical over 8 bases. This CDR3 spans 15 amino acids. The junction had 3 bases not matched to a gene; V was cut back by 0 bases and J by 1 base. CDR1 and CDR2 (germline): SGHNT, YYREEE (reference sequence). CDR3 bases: TGTGCCAGCAGCTTGGCGGGGGGGACGTCCTACGAGCAGTACTTC. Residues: CASSLAGGTSYEQYF.

The CDR3 DNA reads TGCGCCAGCAGCCAAGATCTCCACAGGGGGGGCGAGCAGTACTTC. It codes for CASSQDLHRGGEQYF. The rearrangement joins TRBV4-3 to TRBJ2-7; a possible D gene is TRBD1 (8 bases). This CDR3 is built from 15 residues. Germline loops: CDR1 LGHNA, CDR2 YSLEER. Trimming took 0 bases from V and 6 from J, leaving 15 bases between them.

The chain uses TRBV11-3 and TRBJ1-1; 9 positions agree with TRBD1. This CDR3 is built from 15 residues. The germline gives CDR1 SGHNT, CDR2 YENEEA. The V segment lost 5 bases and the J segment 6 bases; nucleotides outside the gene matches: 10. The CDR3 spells CASSPGRDRDSEAFF. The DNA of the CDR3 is TGTGCCAGCAGCCCTGGCCGGGACAGGGATTCTGAAGCTTTCTTT.

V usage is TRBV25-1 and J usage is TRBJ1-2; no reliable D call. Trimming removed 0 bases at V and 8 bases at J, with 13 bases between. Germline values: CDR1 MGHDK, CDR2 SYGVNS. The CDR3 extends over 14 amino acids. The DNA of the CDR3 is TGTGCCAGCAGTGAATACGGGGAGGCAAGCGGCTACACCTTC. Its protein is CASSEYGEASGYTF.

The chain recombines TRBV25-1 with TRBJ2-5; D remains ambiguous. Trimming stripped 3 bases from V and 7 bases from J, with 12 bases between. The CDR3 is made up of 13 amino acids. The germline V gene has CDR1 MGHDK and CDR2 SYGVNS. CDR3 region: CASSDPAAGTQYF. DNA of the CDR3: TGTGCCAGCAGTGACCCCGCGGCTGGGACCCAGTACTTC.

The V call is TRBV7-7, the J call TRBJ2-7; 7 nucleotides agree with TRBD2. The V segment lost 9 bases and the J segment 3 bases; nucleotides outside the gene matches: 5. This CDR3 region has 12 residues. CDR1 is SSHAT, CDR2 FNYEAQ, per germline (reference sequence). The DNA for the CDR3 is TGTGCCAGGAGTGGCGGGGGCTACGAGCAGTACTTC. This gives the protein CARSGGGYEQYF.

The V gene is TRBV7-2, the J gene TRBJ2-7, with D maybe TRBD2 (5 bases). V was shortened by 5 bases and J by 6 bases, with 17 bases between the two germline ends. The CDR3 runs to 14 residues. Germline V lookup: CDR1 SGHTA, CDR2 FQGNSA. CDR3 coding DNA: TGTGCCAGCAGCCCTGACCGGTGGGCGGGCGAGCAGTACTTC. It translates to CASSPDRWAGEQYF.

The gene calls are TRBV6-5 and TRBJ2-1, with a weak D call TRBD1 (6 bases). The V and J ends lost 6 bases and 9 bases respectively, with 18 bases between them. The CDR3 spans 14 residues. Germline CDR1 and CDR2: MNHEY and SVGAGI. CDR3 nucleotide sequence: TGTGCCAGCAGCGAATCAGGGGCTCAGGGTGAGCAGTTCTTC. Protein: CASSESGAQGEQFF.